This T cell receptor (beta chain) was observed in a study of graft-versus-host responses after intestinal transplantation. In the study overall: Multivisceral, liver-intestinal, or isolated intestinal grafts were transplanted into recipients. The whole recipient group had anti-thymocyte globulin induction followed by tacrolimus and steroids for approximately three years. Study results and limitations: Recipient marrow harbored GvH clones, some of which surfaced first in ileum or blood. Subjects displaying graft-donor T cell macrochimerism possessed elevated graft-versus-host to host-versus-graft clonal ratios inside allografts.

The germline CDR1 and CDR2 sequences are MNHEY and SVGAGI. With 0 bases removed from V and 1 base from J, the gap between germline ends came to 12 bases. The CDR3 has 16 amino acids. This table comes from immunoSEQ multiplex PCR, and its TCRdb copy is limited to in-frame clones, with some not included. Of under 150,000 clones listed, around 93% are singletons. This clone was observed once. The antigen remains undetermined. The clonotype originates from a human donor who received an intestinal transplant. V is TRBV6-5 and J is TRBJ1-2, with no clear D. The starting material was unstimulated CD4+ T cells sorted from spleen or lymph node cells, obtained before intestinal transplant. CDR3 coding DNA: TGTGCCAGCAGTTACTCGACACGGACCAATAACTATGGCTACACCTTC. Translated: CASSYSTRTNNYGYTF.